This TCR beta chain derives from a study of Ad26.COV2.S vaccination and SARS-CoV-2 variants (dated by TCRdb to the early 2020s). In the study overall: Donors in the vaccine arm were drawn from COV1001, a phase I-IIa trial of Ad26.COV2.S in healthy adults that was multicentre, randomized, double-blind and placebo-controlled. Blinding of investigators to trial group allocation was maintained during experiments and outcome assessment. The TCR-sequenced set comprised about 32 samples: around 20 Ad26.COV2.S vaccine recipients, 5 placebo recipients and 8 SARS-CoV-2 convalescent individuals. Participants in the trial were split at random into five groups of five each, receiving low-dose or high-dose Ad26.COV2.S once or twice, or else placebo on both occasions. Ad26.COV2.S was administered intramuscularly at a dose of 5x10^10 or 1x10^11 viral particles, either as one shot or as two shots given 56 days apart. TCRbeta repertoire sequencing was used to assess the specificity and breadth of SARS-CoV-2-reactive T cell receptors after Ad26.COV2.S vaccination.

The immunoSEQ Assay was the method used to sequence TCRbeta CDR3 regions. After extraction, genomic DNA underwent amplification by bias-controlled multiplex PCR, followed by high-throughput sequencing. Under the source paper's analysis protocol: To quantify the absolute abundance of every unique TCRbeta CDR3 region, sequences were collapsed and filtered. T cell fraction was estimated by normalizing TCRbeta template counts to usable DNA, which was measured by amplifying reference genes present in all nucleated cells. Repertoire TCRs were annotated as SARS-CoV-2-specific by exact matching of V gene, CDR3 amino acid sequence and J gene to a known reactive TCR set. The reference SARS-CoV-2 TCR set came from MIRA and was filtered for enrichment in COVID-19-positive ImmuneCODE repertoires, removing public or cross-reactive TCRs. Based on the MIRA antigens, annotated TCRs were further analysed at the level of specific ORF or position within ORF. Depth was the summed frequency of annotated unique rearrangements, while breadth was defined as annotated unique rearrangements over total unique productive rearrangements. TCR breadth was compared between groups using two-sided Wilcoxon rank-sum tests. TCRdb holds this immuneACCESS table with in-frame rearrangements only. Some clones are missing; in checked studies, unresolved V genes explain under half, and the rest has no known cause. The V and J calls and the clone size are those of that table, but D and trimming were determined from the DNA. The sample contains about 400,000 clones, roughly 80% of them found a single time. The ten largest clones represent around 7.4% of the sample.

A note on this clone: Its antigen is currently not known. Qualities for individual bases were not recorded, and no much larger clone is one base off.

The treatment or condition label on this specimen signifies: about 20 received Ad26.COV2.S at low or high dose, single or two shots; about 5 received placebo; per-sample allocation not given. Repertoires of vaccine and placebo recipients were sequenced from samples taken on day 63 after the first injection. Cohort 1b enrolled about two dozen adults aged 18-55 years at a single site in Boston, USA, between 29 July and 7 August 2020. Ad26.COV2.S was a replication-incompetent adenovirus type 26 vector that expressed a prefusion-stabilized SARS-CoV-2 spike protein derived from the original Wuhan strain. The germline V gene supplies CDR1 MGHRA and CDR2 YSYEKL. The CDR3 covers 14 residues, taking in both the cysteine and the phenylalanine. This entry keeps only the CDR3 DNA: 42 bases, framed from base 1. The trim is 1 base for V and 3 bases for J, with a gap of 8 bases between the germline ends. What the research found in general, with its limitations: Non-spike TCR breadth was comparable between vaccine and placebo recipients, consistent with the vaccine containing only spike. After vaccination, spike-specific CD8+ and CD4+ T cell responses were reported to show substantial breadth. Spike-specific TCR breadth was higher in Ad26.COV2.S recipients than in placebo recipients (P = 0.0014). The study was not powered to compare responses between vaccine doses or regimens. The authors noted that the TCR breadth and depth analyses may have underestimated total T cell responses.

The starting material was peripheral blood, obtained in a trial of Ad26.COV2.S vaccine versus placebo. The clonotype was recovered from a person between 18 and 65 years old who received the Ad26.COV2.S COVID-19 vaccine or a placebo. This sequence uses TRBV4-1 and TRBJ2-3; the D region possibly corresponds to TRBD1 (5 bases align). CDR3 region: CASSQVGATDTQYF. In nucleotide form, the sequence is TGCGCCAGCAGCCAAGTTGGGGCTACAGATACGCAGTATTTT.